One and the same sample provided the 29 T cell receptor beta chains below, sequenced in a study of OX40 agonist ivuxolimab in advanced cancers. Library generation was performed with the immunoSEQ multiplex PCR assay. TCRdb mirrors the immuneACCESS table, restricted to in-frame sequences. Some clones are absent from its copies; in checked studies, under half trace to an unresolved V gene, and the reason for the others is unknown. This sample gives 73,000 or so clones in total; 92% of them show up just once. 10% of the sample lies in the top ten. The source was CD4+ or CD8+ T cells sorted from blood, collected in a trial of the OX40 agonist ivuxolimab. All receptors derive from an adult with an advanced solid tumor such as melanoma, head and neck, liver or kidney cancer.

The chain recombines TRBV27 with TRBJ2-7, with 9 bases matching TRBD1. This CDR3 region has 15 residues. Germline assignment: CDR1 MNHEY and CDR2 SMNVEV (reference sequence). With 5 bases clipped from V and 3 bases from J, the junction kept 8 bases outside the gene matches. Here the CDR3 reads CASSTPGQGSYEQYF. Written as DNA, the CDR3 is TGTGCCAGCAGTACCCCGGGACAGGGTAGCTACGAGCAGTACTTC.

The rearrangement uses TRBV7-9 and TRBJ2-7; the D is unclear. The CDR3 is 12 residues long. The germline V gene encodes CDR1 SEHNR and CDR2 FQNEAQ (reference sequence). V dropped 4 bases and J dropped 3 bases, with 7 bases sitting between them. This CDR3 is CASSSSIYEQYF. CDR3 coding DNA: TGTGCCAGCAGCTCAAGTATCTACGAGCAGTACTTC.

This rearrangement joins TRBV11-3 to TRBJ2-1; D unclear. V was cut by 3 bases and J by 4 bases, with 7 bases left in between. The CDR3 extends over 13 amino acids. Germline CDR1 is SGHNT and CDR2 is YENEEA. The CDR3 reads CASSLGKYNEQFF. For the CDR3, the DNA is TGTGCCAGCAGCTTGGGGAAGTACAATGAGCAGTTCTTC.

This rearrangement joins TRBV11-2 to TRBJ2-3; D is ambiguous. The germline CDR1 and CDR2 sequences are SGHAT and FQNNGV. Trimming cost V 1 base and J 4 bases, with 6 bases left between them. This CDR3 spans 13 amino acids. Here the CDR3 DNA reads TGTGCCAGCAGCTTAGTATTCGCAGATACGCAGTATTTT. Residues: CASSLVFADTQYF.

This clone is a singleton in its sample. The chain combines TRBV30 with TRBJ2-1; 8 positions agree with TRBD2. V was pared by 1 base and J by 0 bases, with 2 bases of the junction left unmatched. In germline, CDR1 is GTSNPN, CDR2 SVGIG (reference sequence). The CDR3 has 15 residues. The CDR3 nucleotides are TGTGCCTGGAGTGGCCGGGGGGGCTCCTACAATGAGCAGTTCTTC. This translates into CAWSGRGGSYNEQFF.

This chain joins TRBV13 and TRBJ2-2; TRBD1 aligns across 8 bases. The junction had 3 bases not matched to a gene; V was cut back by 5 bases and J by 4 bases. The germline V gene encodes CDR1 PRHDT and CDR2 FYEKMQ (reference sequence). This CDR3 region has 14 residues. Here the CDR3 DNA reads TGTGCCAGCAGCATCCAGGGGGCCACCGGGGAGCTGTTTTTT. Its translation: CASSIQGATGELFF.

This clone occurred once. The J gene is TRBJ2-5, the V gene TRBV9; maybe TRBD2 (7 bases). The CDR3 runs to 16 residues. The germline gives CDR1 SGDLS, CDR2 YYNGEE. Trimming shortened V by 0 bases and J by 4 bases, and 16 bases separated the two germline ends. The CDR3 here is CASSVATRGGRETQYF. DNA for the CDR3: TGTGCCAGCAGCGTAGCTACTAGGGGGGGCAGAGAGACCCAGTACTTC.

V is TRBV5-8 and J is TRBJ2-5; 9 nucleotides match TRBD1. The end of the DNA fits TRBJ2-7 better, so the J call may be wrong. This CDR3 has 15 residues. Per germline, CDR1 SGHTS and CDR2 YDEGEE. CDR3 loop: CASSPGTGPPYEQYF. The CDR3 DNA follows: TGTGCCAGCAGCCCCGGGACAGGGCCTCCCTACGAGCAGTACTTC.

The CDR3 loop reads CASSAGTGNEQFF. CDR3 bases: TGTGCCAGCAGCGCCGGGACAGGCAATGAGCAGTTCTTC. The gene calls are TRBV9 and TRBJ2-1; TRBD1 aligns across 8 bases. The CDR3 spans 13 residues. Unmatched junction bases numbered 2, after V lost 3 bases and J lost 6 bases. The germline CDR1 and CDR2 sequences are SGDLS and YYNGEE.

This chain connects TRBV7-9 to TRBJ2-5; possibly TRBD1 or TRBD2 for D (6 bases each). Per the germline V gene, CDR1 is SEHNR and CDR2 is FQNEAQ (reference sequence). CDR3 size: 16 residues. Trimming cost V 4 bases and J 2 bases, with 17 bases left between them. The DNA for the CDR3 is TGTGCCAGCAGCTCCGTTAGGGGGGACGAGCAAGAGACCCAGTACTTC. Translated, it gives CASSSVRGDEQETQYF.

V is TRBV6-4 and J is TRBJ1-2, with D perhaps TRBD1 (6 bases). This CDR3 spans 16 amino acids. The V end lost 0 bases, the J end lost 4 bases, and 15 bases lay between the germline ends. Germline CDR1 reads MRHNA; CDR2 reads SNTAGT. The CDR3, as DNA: TGTGCCAGCAGTGACTCGAACGAGGGGGTCGGCTATGGCTACACCTTC. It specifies CASSDSNEGVGYGYTF.

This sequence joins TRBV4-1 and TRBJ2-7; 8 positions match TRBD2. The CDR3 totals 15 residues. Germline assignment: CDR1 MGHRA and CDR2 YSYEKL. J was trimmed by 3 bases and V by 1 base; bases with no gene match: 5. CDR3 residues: CASSQGSGDIYEQYF. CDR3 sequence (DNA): TGCGCCAGCAGCCAAGGTAGCGGGGACATCTACGAGCAGTACTTC.

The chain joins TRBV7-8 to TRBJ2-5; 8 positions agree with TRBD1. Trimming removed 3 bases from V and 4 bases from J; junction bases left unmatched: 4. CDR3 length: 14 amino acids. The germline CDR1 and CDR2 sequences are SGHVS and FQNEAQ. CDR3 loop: CASSFPGTGETQYF. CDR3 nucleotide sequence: TGTGCCAGCAGCTTCCCCGGGACAGGAGAGACCCAGTACTTC.

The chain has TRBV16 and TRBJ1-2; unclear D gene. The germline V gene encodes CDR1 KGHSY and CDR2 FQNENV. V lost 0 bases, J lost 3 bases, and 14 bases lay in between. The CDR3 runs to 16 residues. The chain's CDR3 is CASSQSIETDYYGYTF. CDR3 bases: TGTGCCAGCAGCCAATCCATCGAGACGGACTACTATGGCTACACCTTC.

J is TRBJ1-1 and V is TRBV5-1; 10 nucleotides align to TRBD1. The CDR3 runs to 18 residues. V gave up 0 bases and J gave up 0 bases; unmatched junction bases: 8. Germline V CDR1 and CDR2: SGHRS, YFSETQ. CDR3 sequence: CASSLVPGTGDMNTEAFF. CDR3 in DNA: TGCGCCAGCAGCTTGGTTCCTGGGACAGGGGACATGAACACTGAAGCTTTCTTT. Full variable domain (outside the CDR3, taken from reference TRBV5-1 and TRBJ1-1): KAGVTQTPRYLIKTRGQQVTLSCSPISGHRSVSWYQQTPGQGLQFLFEYFSETQRNKGNFPGRFSGRQFSNSRSEMNVSTLELGDSALYLCASSLVPGTGDMNTEAFFGQGTRLTVV.

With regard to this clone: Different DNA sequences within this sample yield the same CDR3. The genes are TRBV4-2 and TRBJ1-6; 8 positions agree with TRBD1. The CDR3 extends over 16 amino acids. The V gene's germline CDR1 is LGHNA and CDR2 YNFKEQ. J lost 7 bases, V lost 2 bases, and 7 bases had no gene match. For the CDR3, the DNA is TGTGCCAGCAGCCAATTGGGACAGGTGGGGAATTCACCCCTCCACTTT. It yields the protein CASSQLGQVGNSPLHF.

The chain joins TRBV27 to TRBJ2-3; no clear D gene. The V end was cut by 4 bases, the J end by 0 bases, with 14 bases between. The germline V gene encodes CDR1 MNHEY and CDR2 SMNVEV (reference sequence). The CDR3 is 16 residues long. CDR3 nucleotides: TGTGCCAGCAGTTCTCCCTATAAGTCTAGCACAGATACGCAGTATTTT. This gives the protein CASSSPYKSSTDTQYF.

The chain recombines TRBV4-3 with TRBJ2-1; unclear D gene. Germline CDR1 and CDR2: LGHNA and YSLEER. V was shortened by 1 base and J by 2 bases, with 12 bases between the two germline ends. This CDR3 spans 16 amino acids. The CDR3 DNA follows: TGCGCCAGCAGCCAAGCAGTGGAATCGACCTACAATGAGCAGTTCTTC. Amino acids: CASSQAVESTYNEQFF.

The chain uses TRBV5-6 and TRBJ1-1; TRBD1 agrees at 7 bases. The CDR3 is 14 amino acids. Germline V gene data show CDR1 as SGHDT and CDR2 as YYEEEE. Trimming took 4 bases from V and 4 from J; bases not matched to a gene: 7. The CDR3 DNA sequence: TGTGCCAGCAGCGAGAGGACAGGCGCCACTGAAGCTTTCTTT. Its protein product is CASSERTGATEAFF.

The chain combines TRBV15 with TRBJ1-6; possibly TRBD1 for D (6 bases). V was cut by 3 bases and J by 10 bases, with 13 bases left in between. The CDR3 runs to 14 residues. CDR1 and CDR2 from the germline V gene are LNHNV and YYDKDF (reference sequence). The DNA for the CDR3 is TGTGCCACCAGCAGCCACCAGGGGACATCACCCCTCCACTTT. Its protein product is CATSSHQGTSPLHF.

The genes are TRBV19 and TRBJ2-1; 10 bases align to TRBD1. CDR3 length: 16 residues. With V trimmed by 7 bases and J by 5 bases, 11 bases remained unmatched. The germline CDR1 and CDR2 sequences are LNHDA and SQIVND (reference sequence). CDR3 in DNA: TGTGCCAGTATTGCGGAGTTGGGGACAGGGGACAATGAGCAGTTCTTC. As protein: CASIAELGTGDNEQFF.

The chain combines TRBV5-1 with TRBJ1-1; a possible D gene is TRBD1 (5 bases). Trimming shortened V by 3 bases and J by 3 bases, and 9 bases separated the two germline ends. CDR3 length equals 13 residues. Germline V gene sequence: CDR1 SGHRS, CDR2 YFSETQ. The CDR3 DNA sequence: TGCGCCAGCAGCTCGGACACGTACACTGAAGCTTTCTTT. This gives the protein CASSSDTYTEAFF.

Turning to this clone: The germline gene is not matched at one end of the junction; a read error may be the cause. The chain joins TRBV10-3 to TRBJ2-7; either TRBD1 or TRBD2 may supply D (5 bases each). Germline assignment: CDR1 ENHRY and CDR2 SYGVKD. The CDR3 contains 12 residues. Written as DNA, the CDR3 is TGTGCCTTCAGGGACGGGTCGAACGAGCAGTACTTC. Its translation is CAFRDGSNEQYF.

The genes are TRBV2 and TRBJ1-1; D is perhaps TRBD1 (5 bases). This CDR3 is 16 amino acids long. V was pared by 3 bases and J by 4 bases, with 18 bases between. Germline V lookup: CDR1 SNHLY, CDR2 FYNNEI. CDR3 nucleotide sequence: TGTGCCAGCAGTGAGGGGCAGGGCCGGGGGACCACTGAAGCTTTCTTT. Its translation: CASSEGQGRGTTEAFF. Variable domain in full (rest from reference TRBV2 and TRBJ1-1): EPEVTQTPSHQVTQMGQEVILRCVPISNHLYFYWYRQILGQKVEFLVSFYNNEISEKSEIFDDQFSVERPDGSNFTLKIRSTKLEDSAMYFCASSEGQGRGTTEAFFGQGTRLTVV.

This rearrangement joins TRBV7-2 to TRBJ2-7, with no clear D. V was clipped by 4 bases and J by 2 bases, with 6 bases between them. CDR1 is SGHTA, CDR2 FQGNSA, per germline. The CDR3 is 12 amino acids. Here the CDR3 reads CASSSTPYEQYF. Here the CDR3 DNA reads TGTGCCAGCAGCTCTACCCCCTACGAGCAGTACTTC.

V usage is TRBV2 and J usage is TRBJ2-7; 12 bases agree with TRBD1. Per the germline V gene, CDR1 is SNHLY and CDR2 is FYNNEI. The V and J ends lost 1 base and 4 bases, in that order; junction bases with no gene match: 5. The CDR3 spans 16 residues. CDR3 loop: CASSEETGQGAYEQYF. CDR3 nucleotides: TGTGCCAGCAGTGAAGAGACGGGACAGGGGGCGTACGAGCAGTACTTC.

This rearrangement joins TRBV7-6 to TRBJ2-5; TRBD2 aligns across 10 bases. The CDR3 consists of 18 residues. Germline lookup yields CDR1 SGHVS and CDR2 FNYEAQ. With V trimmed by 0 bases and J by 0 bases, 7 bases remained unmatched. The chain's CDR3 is CASSLASTSGAYQETQYF. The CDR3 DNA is TGTGCCAGCAGCTTAGCGTCTACTAGCGGGGCGTACCAAGAGACCCAGTACTTC.

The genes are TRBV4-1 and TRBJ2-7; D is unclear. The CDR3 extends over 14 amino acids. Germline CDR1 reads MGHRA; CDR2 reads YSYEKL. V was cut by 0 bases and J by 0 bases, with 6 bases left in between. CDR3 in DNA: TGCGCCAGCAGCCAAGATCTACCCTCCTACGAGCAGTACTTC. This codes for CASSQDLPSYEQYF.

The CDR3 reads CASSYSVGHDGYTF. Here the CDR3 DNA reads TGTGCCAGCAGTTACTCGGTCGGGCATGATGGCTACACCTTC. V gene TRBV6-5 combines with J gene TRBJ1-2; no reliable D call. Trimming removed 0 bases at V and 6 bases at J, with 11 bases between. Germline CDR1 is MNHEY and CDR2 is SVGAGI. The CDR3 has 14 residues.